The 3 T cell receptor beta chains presented below share a single source sample, sequenced in a study of blood T cell repertoires in COVID-19. Sequencing was performed with immunoSEQ multiplex PCR; in TCRdb, only in-frame clones are kept and a portion is missing. This table has 140,000 to 150,000 clones, around 89% appearing once. The specimen was peripheral blood. The receptors were gathered from a man aged 55-75 years with active or convalescent COVID-19.

The CDR3 sequence: CASSSGQGWEKLFF. The DNA for the CDR3 is TGTGCCAGCAGTTCGGGACAGGGATGGGAAAAACTGTTTTTT. The chain recombines TRBV28 with TRBJ1-4; 9 positions agree with TRBD1. Germline values: CDR1 MDHEN, CDR2 SYDVKM. V was clipped by 4 bases and J by 8 bases; unmatched bases: 5. The CDR3 has 14 residues.

This chain uses TRBV15 with TRBJ2-3, with 7 positions matching TRBD1. The V gene end was trimmed by 5 bases and the J gene end by 2 bases; junction bases not matched to a gene: 7. The CDR3 has 15 amino acids. CDR1 and CDR2 (germline): LNHNV, YYDKDF (reference sequence). The CDR3 spells CATSGDSRLTDTQYF. In DNA form, the CDR3 reads TGTGCCACCAGCGGGGACAGCCGCCTCACAGATACGCAGTATTTT.

This clone appeared once. The chain is built from TRBV2 and TRBJ1-1, with 8 positions matching TRBD1. Trimming at V came to 6 bases and at J to 6 bases, leaving 9 bases not matched to a gene. This CDR3 is built from 14 residues. Looked up from germline, CDR1 is SNHLY and CDR2 is FYNNEI. CDR3 in DNA: TGTGCCAGCAGAGACGGACAGGGTCGACCTGAAGCTTTCTTT. Translated: CASRDGQGRPEAFF.